This entry describes one TCR beta chain. It has no known antigen specificity. Peripheral blood from about 6 healthy donors served as normal controls. These data are taken from a study of alternative splicing in chronic myeloid leukemia remission (dated by TCRdb to the early 2020s). Background on the whole study: RNA sequencing was used to profile peripheral blood from chronic-phase CML patients at diagnosis and at remission, and the results were compared with those from healthy donors. The median age was about 49 years at diagnosis, 56 at remission and over 35 for the healthy controls. Female/male counts of 11/5 were recorded for diagnosis samples, 8/3 for remission samples and 2/4 for controls. Trizol was used to extract total RNA from peripheral blood mononuclear cells of diagnosis, remission and control samples.

Receptors were amplified or captured by bulk RNA-seq. The TruSeq Stranded RNA sample prep kit was used to generate libraries of poly-A-enriched mRNA from an input of 0.8 to 1 ug total RNA. Every sample was sequenced in triplicate, with paired-end sequencing run on a HiSeq 2500. RNA-seq read length was 125 nucleotides per mate. The study's own analysis went as follows. Reads were trimmed and aligned to hg38 using STAR v2.7, and quality control was done with FASTQC, RSeQC and multiqc. Salmon 0.14.1 was used to quantify gene expression levels as transcripts per million (TPM). Principal component analysis suggested that transcriptomic profiles were not driven by trial, library batch, sequencing batch, treatment regimen or sex. The reads were reprocessed in TCRdb, with one entry per CDR3 protein sequence and no accompanying DNA. TCRdb, not the authors, supplied the V and J calls. The sample yields about 350 distinct CDR3 sequences; roughly 95% were counted once. 7.5% to 9.5% of the sample is in the top ten clones.

The cysteine opens and the phenylalanine closes a CDR3 of 13 amino acids. The DNA is not on file. The germline V gene sets CDR1 to SQVTM and CDR2 to ANQGSEA. Overall study outcomes, separate from this receptor: At remission, blood cell composition had been reconfigured so that it resembled normal controls enriched in lymphoid cells. Blood cell composition varied strongly between timepoints, moving from enrichment of myeloid progenitors at diagnosis to enrichment of mature lymphoid cells at remission.

Sequencing was carried out using PBMCs. This TCR was recovered from a person aged 30-49 years in good health. The chain joins TRBV29-1 to TRBJ1-2; TCRdb proposes TRBD1, but this gene call is untestable without DNA. The CDR3 loop reads CSVRYGTVLGYTF.